Given below is one T cell receptor (beta chain) in context. The antigen is unknown. The treatment here: oral pan-JAK inhibitor, 5-10 mg twice daily. Punch biopsies of lesional scalp, plus peripheral blood, were taken from alopecia areata patients. In each case, RNA was isolated and then reverse transcribed into cDNA as the sequencing template. TCRdb's copy holds only in-frame clones and misses some; the assay was immunoSEQ multiplex PCR. This repertoire shows some 120,000 clones, under 60% found once; its top ten account for more than 10%. The data originate from a study of CD8+ T cells in alopecia areata. General study findings and limits: Across lesional scalp, and particularly alopecia totalis/universalis, clonality surpassed that of normal scalp. Just one nonresponder means the tie between baseline CD8+ expansion and response stays uncertain.

The sequencing here drew on CD8+ T cells sorted from blood, taken at week 24, from a patient treated with tofacitinib. The sequence was collected from a human donor with alopecia areata.

Here the CDR3 reads CSVESAQTQETQYF. The CDR3 nucleotides are TGCAGCGTTGAATCGGCGCAGACGCAAGAGACCCAGTACTTC. The genes are TRBV29-1 and TRBJ2-5; unclear D gene. V was clipped by 2 bases and J by 2 bases, with 12 bases between them. The CDR3 extends over 14 amino acids. CDR1 and CDR2 from the germline V gene are SQVTM and ANQGSEA.